This TCR beta chain was obtained from a study of T cells after yellow fever vaccination. Study-wide findings and caveats: A weaker but faster secondary response was observed, peaking on day 5 versus 15.

Trimming pared 5 bases from V and 3 bases from J, leaving 14 bases between. This CDR3 comprises 14 residues. Worth noting for this clonotype: Its antigen remains unknown.

Template-switching 5'RACE yielded the TCR cDNA; a universal primer site and UMIs were added in the process. TCRdb reanalysed the 5' RACE reads using MiXCR and keeps one entry per CDR3 protein. The sample lists some 150,000 distinct CDR3 sequences, approximately 10% seen once, with 35% to 40% in the top ten. This sequence was found in a man between 18 and 29 years old who received the YFV17D yellow fever vaccine. The sequencing used CD8+ T cells sorted from PBMCs, collected 45 days after the yellow fever booster vaccination. The J gene is TRBJ2-7, the V gene TRBV12-3 or TRBV12-4, with D perhaps matching TRBD2 (5 bases). This chain's CDR3 is CASSPGLSGYEQYF. DNA for the CDR3: TGTGCCAGCAGTCCGGGCCTAAGCGGCTACGAGCAGTACTTC.